This entry features one T cell receptor (beta chain) sequence. This clone turned up a few times. Its antigen has not been determined. Per-base quality was not reported, and no clone a single base away is much larger than it. TCRbeta CDR3 regions were amplified from genomic DNA by means of the immunoSEQ Assay, a bias-controlled multiplex PCR. The study's own analysis went as follows. Nucleated cell counts per sample were estimated from amplification of reference gene primers within the assay. To quantify the absolute abundance of each unique TCRbeta CDR3 rearrangement, sequence reads were collapsed and filtered. For each sample, productive Simpson clonality was calculated as the square root of Simpson's diversity index across productive rearrangements. TCRdb took this table from immuneACCESS and kept in-frame rearrangements with V and J called. Such tables lack part of the clones; where checked against another copy, unresolved V genes explain under half of the gap, and the rest is unexplained. The DNA was the basis for D and trimming; V, J and clone size are from that table. In all, the sample holds about 380,000 clones, and 85% of those were seen once. The top ten clones comprise roughly 3.6% of the sample.

Whole blood was collected in K2EDTA tubes by collaborating institutions according to the institutions' own protocols. For TCRbeta analysis, collaborators shipped samples in one of three forms: frozen whole blood, isolated PBMCs, or DNA extracted from either of those sample types. CDR1 and CDR2 (SGHDN, FVKESK) derive from the germline V gene. V and J lose 8 bases and 8 bases, and a span of 10 bases separates them. The CDR3 sequence holds 11 residues, the cysteine and phenylalanine included. Only the CDR3 portion is preserved as DNA: 33 bases, with reading frame beginning at the first base. The sample originates from a study of blood T cell repertoires in COVID-19 (dated by TCRdb to the early 2020s). At the level of the whole study: Collaborator samples came from the United States, Italy and Spain and covered acute and convalescent phases of COVID-19. The prospective study material was composed of cDNA or gDNA derived from T cells, B-cell-depleted T cells, or PBMCs. Samples were obtained from the ongoing ImmuneRACE study (first 160 participants) and from 950 to 1,500 subjects provided by 6 global collaborators. A freely available public database, intended as a resource for researchers studying the immune response to SARS-CoV-2, is where the repertoires were released. Where HLA class I and class II types were available, the types were taken from metadata supplied by the sample provider, not from assay-based typing. The dataset comprised deeply sampled blood TCRbeta repertoires from subjects exposed to, actively infected with, or recovered from COVID-19. A de-identified subject ID, COVID-19 status, age in years and sex were almost always included in the sample metadata. What the authors observed across the whole study: The quantity of clinical and demographic metadata differed by source and by participant and was supplied without curation.

The chain links TRBV14 with TRBJ2-1, with no reliable assignment of the D segment. Sequencing was carried out using peripheral blood. This TCR derives from a woman between 18 and 29 years old with acute or convalescent COVID-19. The CDR3 corresponds to CASGSFYEQFF. The nucleotide sequence reads TGTGCCAGCGGCAGTTTTTATGAGCAGTTCTTC.